This T cell receptor beta chain derives from a study of T cell responses to AZD1222 COVID-19 vaccine. V shed 5 bases and J shed 4 bases, with 11 bases lying between them. The CDR3 extends over 13 amino acids. The V gene's germline CDR1 is LNHDA and CDR2 SQIVND (reference sequence). The protocol was immunoSEQ multiplex PCR, while the TCRdb copy is restricted to in-frame clones and leaves out a portion. The table shows roughly 90,000 clones, with 89% occurring only once. This sequence originates from an adult who received the AZD1222 COVID-19 vaccine. This chain connects TRBV19 to TRBJ2-5; D ambiguous. Sequences were derived from peripheral blood, sampled 28 days after the second AZD1222 dose. CDR3 nucleotides: TGTGCCAGTAGTGAACAAAGTGGAGAGACCCAGTACTTC. It encodes CASSEQSGETQYF.